A selection of T cell receptor beta chains follows, all from one sample in a study of human T cells and chemical hapten exposure. TCRdb called the RACE reads again in MiXCR, with one record for every CDR3 protein. Of roughly 250,000 distinct CDR3 sequences detected, 8.6% appear once; the ten largest clones hold about 2.5%. The sample here was whole blood, taken in connection with sensitization to the hapten diphenylcyclopropenone (DPC). The source of these receptors is a woman aged 40 to 49 with alopecia areata. Some clones in this sample may be carry-over from other donors' samples. Both conserved end residues are part of each CDR3. The D gene is left open where the match is weak. For some rows the clone size is stated as once, few or many, or as a class when expanded; others skip it.

v_gene: TRBV29-1; d_gene: NA; j_gene: TRBJ2-5; abundance: many; CDR3aa: CSVGYSRTQYF; CDR3nt: TGCAGCGTTGGATACTCGAGGACCCAGTACTTC
v_gene: TRBV6-6; d_gene: NA; j_gene: TRBJ1-1; abundance: NA; CDR3aa: CASSAPMGTEAFF; CDR3nt: TGTGCCAGCAGTGCCCCGATGGGGACTGAAGCTTTCTTT
v_gene: TRBV6-5; d_gene: NA; j_gene: TRBJ1-2; abundance: NA; CDR3aa: CASSRTFPPDGYTF; CDR3nt: TGTGCCAGCAGTCGGACATTCCCGCCGGATGGCTACACCTTC
v_gene: TRBV12-3/TRBV12-4; d_gene: NA; j_gene: TRBJ2-7; abundance: NA; CDR3aa: CASSGTDSSYEQYF; CDR3nt: TGTGCCAGCAGCGGAACGGACAGTTCCTACGAGCAGTACTTC
v_gene: TRBV6-2/TRBV6-3; d_gene: NA; j_gene: TRBJ2-1; abundance: few; CDR3aa: CASTISSSYNEQFF; CDR3nt: TGTGCCAGCACGATTTCTAGCTCCTACAATGAGCAGTTCTTC
v_gene: TRBV6-5; d_gene: TRBD2; j_gene: TRBJ2-1; abundance: NA; CDR3aa: CASTLAGAVNEQFF; CDR3nt: TGTGCCTCAACTCTAGCGGGAGCAGTAAATGAGCAGTTCTTC
v_gene: TRBV7-6; d_gene: TRBD1; j_gene: TRBJ2-7; abundance: few; CDR3aa: CASSLGQVLLEQYF; CDR3nt: TGTGCCAGCAGCCTGGGACAGGTTCTCCTCGAGCAGTACTTC
v_gene: TRBV10-3; d_gene: NA; j_gene: TRBJ1-5; abundance: few; CDR3aa: CAISDSEHHSNQPQHF; CDR3nt: TGTGCCATCAGTGATTCAGAACATCATAGCAATCAGCCCCAGCATTTT
v_gene: TRBV27; d_gene: NA; j_gene: TRBJ2-7; abundance: NA; CDR3aa: CASSLERAATPPGEQYF; CDR3nt: TGTGCCAGCAGTTTGGAGCGCGCCGCGACGCCCCCCGGCGAGCAGTACTTC
v_gene: TRBV7-9; d_gene: NA; j_gene: TRBJ2-7; abundance: few; CDR3aa: CASSHRITYEQYF; CDR3nt: TGTGCCAGCAGCCACAGGATAACCTACGAGCAGTACTTC
v_gene: TRBV18; d_gene: TRBD1; j_gene: TRBJ1-2; abundance: few; CDR3aa: CASSPAGTGASGGYTF; CDR3nt: TGTGCCAGCTCACCTGCGGGAACAGGGGCGTCTGGTGGCTACACCTTC
v_gene: TRBV20-1; d_gene: NA; j_gene: TRBJ2-5; abundance: NA; CDR3aa: CSASLVRETQYF; CDR3nt: TGCAGTGCTAGTCTAGTTAGAGAGACCCAGTACTTC
v_gene: TRBV12-3/TRBV12-4; d_gene: NA; j_gene: TRBJ2-2; abundance: NA; CDR3aa: CASRDLDFSSLGELFF; CDR3nt: TGTGCCAGCAGGGATTTGGACTTTTCCTCGCTCGGGGAGCTGTTTTTT